This T cell receptor (beta chain) was profiled in a study of technical replicates of blood from four donors. Assay: immunoSEQ multiplex PCR; the TCRdb copy retains only in-frame clones and omits some. The sample lists tens of thousands of clones, about 93% occurring once. The length of the CDR3 is 15 residues. Germline V gene lookup returns CDR1 SGDLS and CDR2 YYNGEE. Trimming stripped 4 bases from V and 0 bases from J, with 13 bases between. The TCR sequence derives from a human donor in good health. The sequencing sample was made of T cells isolated from PBMCs. The chain couples TRBV9 to TRBJ1-1; D is uncertain. The CDR3 sequence: CASSPRTGMNTEAFF. The CDR3 DNA reads TGTGCCAGCAGCCCCCGGACGGGAATGAACACTGAAGCTTTCTTT. The full variable domain, rest sourced from reference TRBV9 and TRBJ1-1, is DSGVTQTPKHLITATGQRVTLRCSPRSGDLSVYWYQQSLDQGLQFLIQYYNGEERAKGNILERFSAQQFPDLHSELNLSSLELGDSALYFCASSPRTGMNTEAFFGQGTRLTVV.